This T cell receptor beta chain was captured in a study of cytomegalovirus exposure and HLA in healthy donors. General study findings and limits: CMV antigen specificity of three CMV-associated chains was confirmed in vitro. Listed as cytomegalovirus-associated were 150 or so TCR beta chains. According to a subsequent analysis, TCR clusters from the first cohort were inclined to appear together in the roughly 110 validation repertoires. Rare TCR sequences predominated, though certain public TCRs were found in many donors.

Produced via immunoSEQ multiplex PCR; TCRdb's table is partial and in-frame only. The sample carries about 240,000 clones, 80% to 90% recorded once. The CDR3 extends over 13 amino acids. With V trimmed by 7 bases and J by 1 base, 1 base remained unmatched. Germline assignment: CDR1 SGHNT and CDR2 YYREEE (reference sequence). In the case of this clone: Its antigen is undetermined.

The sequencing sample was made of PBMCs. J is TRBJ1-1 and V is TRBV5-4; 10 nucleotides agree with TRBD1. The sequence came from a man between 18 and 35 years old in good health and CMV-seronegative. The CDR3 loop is CASWDRGNTEAFF. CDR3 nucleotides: TGTGCCAGCTGGGACAGGGGGAACACTGAAGCTTTCTTT.